The sequence of this TCR beta chain was determined in a study of blood T cell repertoires in COVID-19. Study overall: Spain, Italy and the United States supplied samples that represented acute and convalescent COVID-19. Sample material is recorded as cDNA or gDNA derived from T cells, B-cell-depleted T cells, or PBMCs.

Clones were sequenced by immunoSEQ multiplex PCR, and TCRdb holds only the in-frame ones, with some missing. The profile covers tens of thousands of clones, with 60% to 85% appearing a single time and roughly 5.3% taken by the ten largest. Per the germline V gene, CDR1 is SEHNR and CDR2 is FQNEAQ (reference sequence). CDR3 length: 14 residues. Trimming stripped 1 base from V and 6 bases from J, with 12 bases between. The sequencing input was peripheral blood. The V call is TRBV7-9, the J call TRBJ1-2, with D hard to call. The TCR originated in a human donor in a cohort sampled during active COVID-19. CDR3 protein: CASSLGVWSDGYTF. For the CDR3, the DNA is TGTGCCAGCAGCTTAGGGGTATGGAGCGATGGCTACACCTTC.